A selection of T cell receptor beta chains follows, all from one sample in a study of T cells in Graves' hyperthyroidism and ophthalmopathy. TCRdb recomputed calls from the multiplex PCR reads with MiXCR, one row per CDR3 protein. Among some 300,000 distinct CDR3 sequences, roughly a fifth were seen once, and the ten largest hold just under 40%. Sequenced sample: blood. The receptors shown here come from a man in his fifties with Graves' ophthalmopathy. Each CDR3 is given with its conserved first and last residue. Each record gives: J gene, clone size, D gene, V gene, CDR3 protein. D genes are given only for firm matches. Some rows have no size entry. The others give once, few or many, or a class for an expanded clone.

j_gene: TRBJ1-2; abundance: many; d_gene: -; v_gene: TRBV28; CDR3aa: CASSMLTAGSVGGYTF
j_gene: TRBJ1-4; abundance: many; d_gene: TRBD1; v_gene: TRBV29-1; CDR3aa: CSVTIQTGAREKLFF
j_gene: TRBJ2-2; abundance: many; d_gene: TRBD2; v_gene: TRBV29-1; CDR3aa: CSVRSGRGNTGELFF
j_gene: TRBJ2-1; abundance: many; d_gene: -; v_gene: TRBV6-1; CDR3aa: CASSDTGSNNEQFF
j_gene: TRBJ1-4; abundance: -; d_gene: -; v_gene: TRBV13; CDR3aa: CASSVSGSNEKLFF
j_gene: TRBJ2-7; abundance: few; d_gene: -; v_gene: TRBV28; CDR3aa: CATGGPSSYEQYF
j_gene: TRBJ2-3; abundance: -; d_gene: TRBD2; v_gene: TRBV5-6; CDR3aa: CASSSWAGASTDTQYF
j_gene: TRBJ2-7; abundance: few; d_gene: -; v_gene: TRBV28; CDR3aa: CASGSIYEQYF
j_gene: TRBJ2-3; abundance: few; d_gene: TRBD2; v_gene: TRBV9; CDR3aa: CASSVGSGGYTDTQYF
j_gene: TRBJ2-1; abundance: -; d_gene: TRBD2; v_gene: TRBV6-1; CDR3aa: CASRIPGLAINEQFF
j_gene: TRBJ2-7; abundance: few; d_gene: TRBD1; v_gene: TRBV12-3/TRBV12-4; CDR3aa: CASSLALGDARGYEQYF
j_gene: TRBJ2-7; abundance: many; d_gene: TRBD2; v_gene: TRBV5-1; CDR3aa: CASASGGFYEQYF
j_gene: TRBJ1-1; abundance: few; d_gene: -; v_gene: TRBV6-4; CDR3aa: CASSAEKSTEAFF
j_gene: TRBJ2-7; abundance: many; d_gene: -; v_gene: TRBV28; CDR3aa: CASSRHRSSYEQYF
j_gene: TRBJ1-5; abundance: -; d_gene: -; v_gene: TRBV28; CDR3aa: CASSPATEESQPQHF
j_gene: TRBJ2-7; abundance: few; d_gene: -; v_gene: TRBV27; CDR3aa: CASSSIGASSYEQYF
j_gene: TRBJ2-7; abundance: many; d_gene: -; v_gene: TRBV5-1; CDR3aa: CASSLSRAGSYEQYF
j_gene: TRBJ2-3; abundance: -; d_gene: -; v_gene: TRBV28; CDR3aa: CASSTPDSAKDTQCF
j_gene: TRBJ2-5; abundance: -; d_gene: -; v_gene: TRBV27; CDR3aa: CASSLYGGETQYF
j_gene: TRBJ1-2; abundance: many; d_gene: TRBD1; v_gene: TRBV7-8; CDR3aa: CASSPGDRPNYGYTF
j_gene: TRBJ1-5; abundance: -; d_gene: -; v_gene: TRBV6-5; CDR3aa: CASSYGGKSQPQHF
j_gene: TRBJ1-6; abundance: -; d_gene: -; v_gene: TRBV10-1; CDR3aa: CASSEWGEVTNNSPLHF